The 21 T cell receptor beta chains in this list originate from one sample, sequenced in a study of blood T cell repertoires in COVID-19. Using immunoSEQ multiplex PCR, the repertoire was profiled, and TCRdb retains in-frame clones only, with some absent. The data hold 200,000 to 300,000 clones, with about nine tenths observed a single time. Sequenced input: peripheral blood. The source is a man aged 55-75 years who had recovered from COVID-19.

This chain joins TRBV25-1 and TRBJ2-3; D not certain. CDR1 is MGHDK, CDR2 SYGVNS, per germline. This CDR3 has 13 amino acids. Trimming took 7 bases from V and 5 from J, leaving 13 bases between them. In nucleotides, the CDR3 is TGTGCCAGCATTCCCGTGGGCAGAGATACGCAGTATTTT. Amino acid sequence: CASIPVGRDTQYF.

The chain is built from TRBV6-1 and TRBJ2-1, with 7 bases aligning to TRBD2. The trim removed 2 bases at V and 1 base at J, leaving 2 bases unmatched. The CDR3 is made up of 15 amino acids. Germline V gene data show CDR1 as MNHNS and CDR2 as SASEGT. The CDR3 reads CASSETGGSYNEQFF. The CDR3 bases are TGTGCCAGCAGTGAAACGGGGGGATCCTACAATGAGCAGTTCTTC.

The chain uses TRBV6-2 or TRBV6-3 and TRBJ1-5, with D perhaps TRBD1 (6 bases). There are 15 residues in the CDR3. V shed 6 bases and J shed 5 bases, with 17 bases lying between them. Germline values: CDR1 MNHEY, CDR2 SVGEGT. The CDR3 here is CASSRFRGTDQPQHF. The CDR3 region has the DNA TGTGCCAGCAGCAGATTCAGGGGTACGGATCAGCCCCAGCATTTT.

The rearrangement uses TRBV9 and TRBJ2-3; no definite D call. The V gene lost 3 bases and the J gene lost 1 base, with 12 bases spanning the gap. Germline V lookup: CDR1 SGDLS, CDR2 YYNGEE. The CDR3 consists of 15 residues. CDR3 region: CASSAGWSGTDTQYF. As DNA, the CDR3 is TGTGCCAGCAGCGCCGGTTGGAGTGGCACAGATACGCAGTATTTT.

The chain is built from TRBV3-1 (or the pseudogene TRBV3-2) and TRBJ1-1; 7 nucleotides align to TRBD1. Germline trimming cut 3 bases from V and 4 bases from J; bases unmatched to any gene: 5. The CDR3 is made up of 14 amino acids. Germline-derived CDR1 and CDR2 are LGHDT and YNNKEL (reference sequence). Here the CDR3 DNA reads TGTGCCAGCAGCCAGACAGGGAAGGGCACTGAAGCTTTCTTT. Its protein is CASSQTGKGTEAFF.

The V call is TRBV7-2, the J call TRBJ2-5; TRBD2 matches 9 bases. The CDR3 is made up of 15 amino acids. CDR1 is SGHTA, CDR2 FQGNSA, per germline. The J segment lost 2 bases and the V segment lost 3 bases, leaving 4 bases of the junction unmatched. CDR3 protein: CASSFLAGNQETQYF. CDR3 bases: TGTGCCAGCAGCTTCCTAGCGGGGAATCAAGAGACCCAGTACTTC.

CDR3 DNA sequence: TGTGCCAGCAGCGGACAGCAAGACTACGAGCAGTACTTC. This encodes CASSGQQDYEQYF. The V and J genes are TRBV9 and TRBJ2-7, with D possibly being TRBD1 (5 bases). Germline assignment: CDR1 SGDLS and CDR2 YYNGEE. The CDR3 runs 13 residues. Trimming stripped 3 bases from V and 3 bases from J, with 10 bases between.

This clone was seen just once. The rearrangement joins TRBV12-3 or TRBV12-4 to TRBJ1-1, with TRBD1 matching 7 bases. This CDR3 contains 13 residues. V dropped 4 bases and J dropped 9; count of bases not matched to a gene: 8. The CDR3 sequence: CASSSVRDSQAFF. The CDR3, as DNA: TGTGCCAGCAGTTCGGTCCGGGACAGTCAAGCTTTCTTT.

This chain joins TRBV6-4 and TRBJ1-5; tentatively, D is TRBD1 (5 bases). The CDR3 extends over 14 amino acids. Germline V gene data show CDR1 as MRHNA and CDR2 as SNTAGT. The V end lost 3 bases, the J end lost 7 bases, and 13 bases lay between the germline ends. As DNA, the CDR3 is TGTGCCAGCAGTGAATTTGCAGGGAGGCAGCCCCAGCATTTT. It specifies CASSEFAGRQPQHF.

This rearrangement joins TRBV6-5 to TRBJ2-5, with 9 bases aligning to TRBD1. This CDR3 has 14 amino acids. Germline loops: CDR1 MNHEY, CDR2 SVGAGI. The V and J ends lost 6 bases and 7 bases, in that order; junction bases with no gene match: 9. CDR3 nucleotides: TGTGCCAGCAGACCCCCGGGACAGGGTTGGACCCAGTACTTC. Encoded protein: CASRPPGQGWTQYF.

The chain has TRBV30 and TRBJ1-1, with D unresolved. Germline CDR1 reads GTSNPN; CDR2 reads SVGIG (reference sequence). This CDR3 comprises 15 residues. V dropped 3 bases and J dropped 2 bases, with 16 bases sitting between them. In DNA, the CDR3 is TGTGCCTGGAGCCCCAGGTTCAACCTAAACACTGAAGCTTTCTTT. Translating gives CAWSPRFNLNTEAFF. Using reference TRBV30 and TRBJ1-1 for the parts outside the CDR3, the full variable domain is SQTIHQWPATLVQPVGSPLSLECTVEGTSNPNLYWYRQAAGRGLQLLFYSVGIGQISSEVPQNLSASRPQDRQFILSSKKLLLSDSGFYLCAWSPRFNLNTEAFFGQGTRLTVV.

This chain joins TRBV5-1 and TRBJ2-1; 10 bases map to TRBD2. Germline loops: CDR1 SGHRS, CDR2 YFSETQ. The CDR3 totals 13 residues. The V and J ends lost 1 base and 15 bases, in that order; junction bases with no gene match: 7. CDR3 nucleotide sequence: TGCGCCAGCAGCTTGAGCGGACTAGCGGTTTTGTTCTTC. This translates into CASSLSGLAVLFF.

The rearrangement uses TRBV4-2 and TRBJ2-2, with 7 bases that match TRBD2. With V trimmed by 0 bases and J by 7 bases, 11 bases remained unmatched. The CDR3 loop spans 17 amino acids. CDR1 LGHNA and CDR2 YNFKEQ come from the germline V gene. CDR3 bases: TGTGCCAGCAGCCAAGATAACCGGGGGGTCGGGATCGGGGAGCTGTTTTTT. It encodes CASSQDNRGVGIGELFF.

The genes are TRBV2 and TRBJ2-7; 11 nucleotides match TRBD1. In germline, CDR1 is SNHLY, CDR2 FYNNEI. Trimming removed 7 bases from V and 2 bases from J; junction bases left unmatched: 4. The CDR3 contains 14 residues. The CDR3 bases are TGTGCCAGCAAAGGACAGGGGGCTCCCTACGAGCAGTACTTC. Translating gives CASKGQGAPYEQYF.

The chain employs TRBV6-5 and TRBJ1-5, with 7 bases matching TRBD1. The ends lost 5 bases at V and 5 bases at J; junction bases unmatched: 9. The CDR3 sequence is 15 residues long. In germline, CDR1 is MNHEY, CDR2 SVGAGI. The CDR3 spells CASSRAGTADQPQHF. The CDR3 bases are TGTGCCAGCAGTCGGGCCGGGACAGCGGATCAGCCCCAGCATTTT.

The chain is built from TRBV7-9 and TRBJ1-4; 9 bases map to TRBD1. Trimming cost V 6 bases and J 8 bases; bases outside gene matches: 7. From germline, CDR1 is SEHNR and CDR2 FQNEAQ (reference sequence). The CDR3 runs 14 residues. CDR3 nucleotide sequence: TGTGCCAGCAGAGACGACAGGGGGTCCGAAAAACTGTTTTTT. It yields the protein CASRDDRGSEKLFF.

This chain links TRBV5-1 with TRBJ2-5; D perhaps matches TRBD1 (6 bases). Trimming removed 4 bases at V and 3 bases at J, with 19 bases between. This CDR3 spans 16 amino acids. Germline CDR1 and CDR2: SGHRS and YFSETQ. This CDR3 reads CASSRSTGYGKETQYF. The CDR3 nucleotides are TGCGCCAGCAGCCGATCAACAGGGTACGGGAAAGAGACCCAGTACTTC. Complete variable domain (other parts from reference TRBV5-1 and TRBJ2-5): KAGVTQTPRYLIKTRGQQVTLSCSPISGHRSVSWYQQTPGQGLQFLFEYFSETQRNKGNFPGRFSGRQFSNSRSEMNVSTLELGDSALYLCASSRSTGYGKETQYFGPGTRLLVL.

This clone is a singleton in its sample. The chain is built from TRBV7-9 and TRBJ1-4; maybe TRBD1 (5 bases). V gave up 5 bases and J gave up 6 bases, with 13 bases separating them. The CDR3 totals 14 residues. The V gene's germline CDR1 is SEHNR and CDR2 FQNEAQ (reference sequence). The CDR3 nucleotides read TGTGCCAGCAGCGGACGGGGGGAGGATGAAAAACTGTTTTTT. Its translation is CASSGRGEDEKLFF.

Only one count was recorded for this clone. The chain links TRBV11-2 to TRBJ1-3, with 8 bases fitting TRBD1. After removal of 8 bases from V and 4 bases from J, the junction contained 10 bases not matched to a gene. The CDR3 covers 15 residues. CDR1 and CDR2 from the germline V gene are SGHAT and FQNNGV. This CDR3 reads CASFGQGSLGNTIYF. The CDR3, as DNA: TGTGCCAGCTTTGGACAGGGATCGTTAGGAAACACCATATATTTT.

CDR3 coding DNA: TGTGCCAGCAGCTCGGGGAGGACCGTTCGGTTTGGCTACACCTTC. Translated: CASSSGRTVRFGYTF. The V call is TRBV5-6, the J call TRBJ1-2; D is ambiguous. Germline V gives CDR1 SGHDT, CDR2 YYEEEE. The CDR3 is made up of 15 amino acids. V dropped 3 bases and J dropped 7 bases, with 19 bases sitting between them.

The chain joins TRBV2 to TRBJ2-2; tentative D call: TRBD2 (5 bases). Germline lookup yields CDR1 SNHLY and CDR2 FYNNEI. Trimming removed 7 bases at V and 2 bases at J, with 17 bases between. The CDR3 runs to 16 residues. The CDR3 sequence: CASNEPLLGNTGELFF. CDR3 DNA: TGTGCCAGCAACGAACCCCTACTAGGTAACACCGGGGAGCTGTTTTTT.